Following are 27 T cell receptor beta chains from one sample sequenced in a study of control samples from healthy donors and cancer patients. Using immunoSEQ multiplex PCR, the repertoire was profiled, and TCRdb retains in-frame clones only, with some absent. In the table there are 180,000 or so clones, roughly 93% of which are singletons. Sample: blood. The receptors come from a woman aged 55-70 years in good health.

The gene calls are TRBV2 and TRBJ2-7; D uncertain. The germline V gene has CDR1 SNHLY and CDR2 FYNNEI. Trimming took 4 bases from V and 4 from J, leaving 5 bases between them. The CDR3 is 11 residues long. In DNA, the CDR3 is TGTGCCAGCAGTGTAAAATACGAGCAGTACTTC. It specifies CASSVKYEQYF. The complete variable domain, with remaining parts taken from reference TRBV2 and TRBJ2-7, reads EPEVTQTPSHQVTQMGQEVILRCVPISNHLYFYWYRQILGQKVEFLVSFYNNEISEKSEIFDDQFSVERPDGSNFTLKIRSTKLEDSAMYFCASSVKYEQYFGPGTRLTVT.

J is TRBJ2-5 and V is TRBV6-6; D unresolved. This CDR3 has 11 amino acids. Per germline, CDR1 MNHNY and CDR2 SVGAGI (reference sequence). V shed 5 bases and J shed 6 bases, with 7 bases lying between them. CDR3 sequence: CASSEKKTQYF. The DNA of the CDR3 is TGTGCCAGCAGTGAAAAGAAGACCCAGTACTTC.

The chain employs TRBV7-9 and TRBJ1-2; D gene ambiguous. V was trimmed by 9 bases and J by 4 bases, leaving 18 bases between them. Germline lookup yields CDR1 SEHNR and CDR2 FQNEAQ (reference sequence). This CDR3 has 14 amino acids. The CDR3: CASTEGGVSYGYTF. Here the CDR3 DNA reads TGTGCCAGTACCGAGGGTGGGGTTAGCTATGGCTACACCTTC.

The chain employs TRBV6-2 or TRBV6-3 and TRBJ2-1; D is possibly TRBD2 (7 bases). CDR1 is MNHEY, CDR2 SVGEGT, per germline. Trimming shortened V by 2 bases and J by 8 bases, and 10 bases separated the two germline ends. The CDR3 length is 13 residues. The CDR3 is CASSYAGADEQFF. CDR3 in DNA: TGTGCCAGCAGTTACGCGGGGGCGGATGAGCAGTTCTTC.

In DNA form, the CDR3 reads TGTGCCAGCAGTTACCCTCGGACAGGGGGAACCTCCTACGAGCAGTACTTC. This codes for CASSYPRTGGTSYEQYF. The chain combines TRBV6-2 or TRBV6-3 with TRBJ2-7; 10 nucleotides line up with TRBD1. The CDR3 contains 17 residues. Losses at the gene ends were 2 bases for V and 0 bases for J; bases not matched to a gene: 7. Per the germline V gene, CDR1 is MNHEY and CDR2 is SVGEGT.

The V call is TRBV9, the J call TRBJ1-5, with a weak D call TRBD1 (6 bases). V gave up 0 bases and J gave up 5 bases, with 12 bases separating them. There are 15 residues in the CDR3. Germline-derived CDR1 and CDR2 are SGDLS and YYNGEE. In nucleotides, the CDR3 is TGTGCCAGCAGCGTAGATGGGGGGCCCGATCAGCCCCAGCATTTT. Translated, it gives CASSVDGGPDQPQHF.

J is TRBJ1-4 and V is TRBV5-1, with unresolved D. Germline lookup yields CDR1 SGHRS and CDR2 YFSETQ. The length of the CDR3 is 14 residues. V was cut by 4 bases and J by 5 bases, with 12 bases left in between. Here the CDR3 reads CASSGSDTNEKLFF. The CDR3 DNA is TGCGCCAGCAGCGGGAGCGATACGAATGAAAAACTGTTTTTT. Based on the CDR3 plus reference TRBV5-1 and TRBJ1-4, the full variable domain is KAGVTQTPRYLIKTRGQQVTLSCSPISGHRSVSWYQQTPGQGLQFLFEYFSETQRNKGNFPGRFSGRQFSNSRSEMNVSTLELGDSALYLCASSGSDTNEKLFFGSGTQLSVL.

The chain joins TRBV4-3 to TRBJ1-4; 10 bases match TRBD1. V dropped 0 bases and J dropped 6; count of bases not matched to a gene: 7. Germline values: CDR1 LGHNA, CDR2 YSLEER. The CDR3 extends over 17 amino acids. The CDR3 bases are TGCGCCAGCAGCCAAGAGACCCCGGACAGGGGGGATGAAAAACTGTTTTTT. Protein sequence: CASSQETPDRGDEKLFF.

CDR3 coding DNA: TGCGCCAGCAGCTTGGTCCGGAATTCACCCCTCCACTTT. Translation: CASSLVRNSPLHF. The V call is TRBV5-1, the J call TRBJ1-6; D is ambiguous. The CDR3 spans 13 residues. Between the trimmed V and J ends, which lost 0 bases and 7 bases, there was a span of 5 bases. Germline lookup yields CDR1 SGHRS and CDR2 YFSETQ.

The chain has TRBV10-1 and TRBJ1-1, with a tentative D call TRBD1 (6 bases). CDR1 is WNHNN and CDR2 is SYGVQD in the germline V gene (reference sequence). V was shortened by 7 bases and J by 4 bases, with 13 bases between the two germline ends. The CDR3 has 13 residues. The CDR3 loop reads CASMPGEGTEAFF. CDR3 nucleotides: TGCGCCAGCATGCCAGGGGAAGGCACTGAAGCTTTCTTT.

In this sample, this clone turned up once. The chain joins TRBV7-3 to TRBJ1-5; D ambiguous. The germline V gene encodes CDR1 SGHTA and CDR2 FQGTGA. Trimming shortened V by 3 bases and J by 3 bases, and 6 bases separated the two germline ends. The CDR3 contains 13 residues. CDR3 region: CASSLVPNQPQHF. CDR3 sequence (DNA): TGTGCCAGCAGCTTGGTGCCCAATCAGCCCCAGCATTTT.

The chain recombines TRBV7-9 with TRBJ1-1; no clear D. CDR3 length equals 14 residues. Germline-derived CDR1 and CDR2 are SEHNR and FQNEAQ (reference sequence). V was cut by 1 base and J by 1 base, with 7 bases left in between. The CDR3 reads CASSLGQANTEAFF. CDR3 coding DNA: TGTGCCAGCAGCTTAGGGCAGGCGAACACTGAAGCTTTCTTT.

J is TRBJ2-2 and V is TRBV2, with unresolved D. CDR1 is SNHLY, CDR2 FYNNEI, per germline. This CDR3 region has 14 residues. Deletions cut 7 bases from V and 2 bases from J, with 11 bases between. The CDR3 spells CASTEQINTGELFF. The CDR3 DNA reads TGTGCCAGCACCGAACAGATCAACACCGGGGAGCTGTTTTTT.

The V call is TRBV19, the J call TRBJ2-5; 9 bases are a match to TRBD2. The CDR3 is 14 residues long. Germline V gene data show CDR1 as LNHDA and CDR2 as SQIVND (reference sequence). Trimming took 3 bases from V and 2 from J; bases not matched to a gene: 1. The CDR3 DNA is TGTGCCAGTAGTATGCTAGCGGGGCAAGAGACCCAGTACTTC. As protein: CASSMLAGQETQYF.

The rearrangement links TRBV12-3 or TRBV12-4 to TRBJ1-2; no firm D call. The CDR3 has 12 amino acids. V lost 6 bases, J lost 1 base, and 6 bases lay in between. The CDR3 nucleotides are TGTGCCAGCAGACTCGTTAACTATGGCTACACCTTC. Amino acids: CASRLVNYGYTF.

For the CDR3, the DNA is TGCGCCAGCCGAACCCCGAACACTGAAGCTTTCTTT. Translating gives CASRTPNTEAFF. V and J are TRBV10-2 and TRBJ1-1; unclear D gene. V dropped 8 bases and J dropped 1 base, with 8 bases sitting between them. Per the germline V gene, CDR1 is WSHSY and CDR2 is SAAADI. The CDR3 spans 12 residues.

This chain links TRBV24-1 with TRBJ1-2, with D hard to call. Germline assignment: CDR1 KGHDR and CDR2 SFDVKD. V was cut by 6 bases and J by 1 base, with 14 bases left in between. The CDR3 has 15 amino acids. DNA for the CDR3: TGTGCCACCAGTTGCGACCGACTTAATAACTATGGCTACACCTTC. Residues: CATSCDRLNNYGYTF.

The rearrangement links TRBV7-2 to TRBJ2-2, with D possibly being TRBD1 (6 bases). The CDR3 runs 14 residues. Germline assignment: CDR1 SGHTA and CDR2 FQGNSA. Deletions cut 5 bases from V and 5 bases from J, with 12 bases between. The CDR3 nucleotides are TGTGCCAGCAGCCCCGACAGGAATACCGGGGAGCTGTTTTTT. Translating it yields CASSPDRNTGELFF.

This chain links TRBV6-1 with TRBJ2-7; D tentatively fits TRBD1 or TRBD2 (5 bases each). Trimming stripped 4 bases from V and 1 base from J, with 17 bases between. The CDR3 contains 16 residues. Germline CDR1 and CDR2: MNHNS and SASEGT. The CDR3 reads CASSAGAQLGSYEQYF. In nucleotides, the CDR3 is TGTGCCAGCAGTGCCGGGGCCCAGTTGGGATCCTACGAGCAGTACTTC.

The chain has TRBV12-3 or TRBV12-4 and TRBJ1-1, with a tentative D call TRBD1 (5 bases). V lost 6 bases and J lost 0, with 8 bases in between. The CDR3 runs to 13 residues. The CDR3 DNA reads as TGTGCCAGCAGCCAGACAGTGAACACTGAAGCTTTCTTT. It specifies CASSQTVNTEAFF.

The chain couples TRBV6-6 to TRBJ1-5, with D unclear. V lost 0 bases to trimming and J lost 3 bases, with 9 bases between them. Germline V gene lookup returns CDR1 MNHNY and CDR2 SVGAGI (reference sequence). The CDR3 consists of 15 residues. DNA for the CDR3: TGTGCCAGCAGTTACTCGTCAGGAAACAATCAGCCCCAGCATTTT. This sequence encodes CASSYSSGNNQPQHF.

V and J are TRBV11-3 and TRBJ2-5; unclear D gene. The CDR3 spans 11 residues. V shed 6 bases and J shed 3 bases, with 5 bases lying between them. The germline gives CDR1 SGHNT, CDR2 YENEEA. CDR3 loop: CASRKEETQYF. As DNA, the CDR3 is TGTGCCAGCAGGAAAGAAGAGACCCAGTACTTC.

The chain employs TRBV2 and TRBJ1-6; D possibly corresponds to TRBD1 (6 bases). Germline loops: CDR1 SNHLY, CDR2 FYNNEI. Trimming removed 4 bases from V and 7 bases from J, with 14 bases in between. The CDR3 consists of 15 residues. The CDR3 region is CASSGTAFGNSPLHF. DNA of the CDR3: TGTGCCAGCAGTGGGACAGCGTTTGGGAATTCACCCCTCCACTTT.

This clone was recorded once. CDR3 DNA sequence: TGTGCCAGCAGTCGAACAGGGTTCTACACTGAAGCTTTCTTT. This encodes CASSRTGFYTEAFF. V is TRBV27 and J is TRBJ1-1; tentatively, D is TRBD1 (6 bases). This CDR3 is 14 amino acids long. Trimming cost V 5 bases and J 3 bases, with 13 bases left between them. Germline V CDR1 and CDR2: MNHEY, SMNVEV (reference sequence).

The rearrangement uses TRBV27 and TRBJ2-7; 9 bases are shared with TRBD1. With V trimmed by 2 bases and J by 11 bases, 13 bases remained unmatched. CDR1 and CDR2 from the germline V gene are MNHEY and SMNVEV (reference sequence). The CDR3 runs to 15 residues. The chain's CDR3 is CASSLRTGASLKEYF. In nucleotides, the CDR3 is TGTGCCAGCAGTTTAAGGACAGGGGCCTCCTTGAAGGAGTACTTC.

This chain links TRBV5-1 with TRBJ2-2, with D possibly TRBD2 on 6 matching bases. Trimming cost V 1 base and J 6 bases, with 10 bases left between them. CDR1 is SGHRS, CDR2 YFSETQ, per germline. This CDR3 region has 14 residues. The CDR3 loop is CASSLLGGAGELFF. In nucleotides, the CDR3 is TGCGCCAGCAGCTTGTTGGGAGGAGCCGGGGAGCTGTTTTTT.

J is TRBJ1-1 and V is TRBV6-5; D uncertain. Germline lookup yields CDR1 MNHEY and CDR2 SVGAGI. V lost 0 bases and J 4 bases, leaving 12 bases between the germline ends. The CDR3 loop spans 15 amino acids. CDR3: CASSYSGNGGTEAFF. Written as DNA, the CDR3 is TGTGCCAGCAGTTACTCCGGCAACGGAGGCACTGAAGCTTTCTTT.